This entry lists 26 T cell receptor beta chains sequenced from one sample in a study of cytomegalovirus exposure and HLA in healthy donors. This PCR relied on a set of 60 Vbeta primers and 13 Jbeta primers. Some clones are missing from TCRdb's copy, which holds only in-frame ones; the method was immunoSEQ multiplex PCR. The sample lists roughly 170,000 clones, roughly 80% occurring once. Specimen: PBMCs. The receptors derive from a female donor in good health and CMV-seronegative.

The rearrangement uses TRBV7-2 and TRBJ2-1, with D maybe TRBD1 (5 bases). Germline CDR1 SGHTA, CDR2 FQGNSA. The CDR3 spans 14 residues. Trimming took 5 bases from V and 4 from J, leaving 12 bases between them. Here the CDR3 DNA reads TGTGCCAGCAGCCGAGACAGCAATTACAATGAGCAGTTCTTC. Translation gives CASSRDSNYNEQFF.

CDR3 in amino acids: CASSYGTAGYEQYF. The CDR3 nucleotides are TGTGCCAGCAGTTACGGGACAGCAGGCTACGAGCAGTACTTC. The rearrangement uses TRBV6-5 and TRBJ2-7; 7 bases agree with TRBD1. J lost 3 bases, V lost 2 bases, and 4 bases had no gene match. The germline gives CDR1 MNHEY, CDR2 SVGAGI. The CDR3 covers 14 residues.

J is TRBJ2-7 and V is TRBV11-2; D is undetermined. This CDR3 region has 13 residues. With 0 bases removed from V and 3 bases from J, the gap between germline ends came to 6 bases. In germline, CDR1 is SGHAT, CDR2 FQNNGV. CDR3 sequence (DNA): TGTGCCAGCAGCTTAGAGCGAGGCTACGAGCAGTACTTC. It specifies CASSLERGYEQYF. The variable domain in full, with the rest retrieved from reference TRBV11-2 and TRBJ2-7, is EAGVAQSPRYKIIEKRQSVAFWCNPISGHATLYWYQQILGQGPKLLIQFQNNGVVDDSQLPKDRFSAERLKGVDSTLKIQPAKLEDSAVYLCASSLERGYEQYFGPGTRLTVT.

The CDR3: CASSRGQNGQPQHF. DNA for the CDR3: TGTGCCAGCTCACGGGGACAGAATGGTCAGCCCCAGCATTTT. The chain joins TRBV18 to TRBJ1-5; TRBD1 aligns across 7 bases. In germline, CDR1 is KGHSH, CDR2 LQKENI. J gave up 6 bases and V 4 bases, and 6 bases lay outside the gene matches. The CDR3 totals 14 residues.

This clone was seen a single time. The rearrangement uses TRBV6-6 and TRBJ1-1; no firm D call. Trimming pared 2 bases from V and 11 bases from J, leaving 9 bases between. Germline V CDR1 and CDR2: MNHNY, SVGAGI (reference sequence). The CDR3 totals 11 residues. CDR3 DNA sequence: TGTGCCAGCAGTTACCCAACGGGGGCTTTCTTT. This encodes CASSYPTGAFF.

The chain uses TRBV5-5 and TRBJ2-6, with D possibly matching TRBD2 (6 bases). Trimming removed 4 bases from V and 0 bases from J, with 14 bases in between. The germline V gene has CDR1 SGHKS and CDR2 YYEKEE (reference sequence). The CDR3 loop spans 17 amino acids. CDR3 DNA sequence: TGTGCCAGCAGCGACGGGAGCATTCTCTCTGGGGCCAACGTCCTGACTTTC. This encodes CASSDGSILSGANVLTF.

V and J are TRBV4-3 and TRBJ2-6, with D unclear. The CDR3 totals 14 residues. V shed 6 bases and J shed 0 bases, with 6 bases lying between them. The germline V gene has CDR1 LGHNA and CDR2 YSLEER. For the CDR3, the DNA is TGCGCCAGCAGTTACGGCTCTGGGGCCAACGTCCTGACTTTC. Its protein is CASSYGSGANVLTF.

This clone was recorded once. The chain is built from TRBV28 and TRBJ1-1; 9 bases map to TRBD1. The trim removed 6 bases at V and 8 bases at J, leaving 10 bases unmatched. The CDR3 length is 14 residues. CDR1 is MDHEN, CDR2 SYDVKM, per germline. The chain's CDR3 is CASRSPGQGNEAFF. The CDR3 nucleotides read TGTGCCAGCAGATCGCCGGGACAGGGCAACGAAGCTTTCTTT.

The genes are TRBV7-2 and TRBJ2-7; 8 positions agree with TRBD1. After removal of 4 bases from V and 3 bases from J, the junction contained 5 bases not matched to a gene. The germline gives CDR1 SGHTA, CDR2 FQGNSA. This CDR3 is built from 14 residues. The CDR3, as DNA: TGTGCCAGCAGCTCCCGACAGGGGATCTACGAGCAGTACTTC. Its protein is CASSSRQGIYEQYF.

The CDR3 is CASSLALRGLGYGYTF. The CDR3 DNA follows: TGTGCCAGCAGCTTAGCGCTCAGGGGCTTAGGCTATGGCTACACCTTC. The chain uses TRBV7-9 and TRBJ1-2; D might be TRBD1 (6 bases). CDR3 length equals 16 residues. Germline CDR1 and CDR2: SEHNR and FQNEAQ (reference sequence). Trimming shortened V by 0 bases and J by 4 bases, and 15 bases separated the two germline ends.

This clone was recorded only once. This chain joins TRBV6-1 and TRBJ2-7; 12 nucleotides align to TRBD2. Trimming took 4 bases from V and 7 from J; bases not matched to a gene: 5. The CDR3 extends over 14 amino acids. Germline V CDR1 and CDR2: MNHNS, SASEGT. CDR3 amino acids: CASSGLAGGREQYF. DNA of the CDR3: TGTGCCAGCAGTGGGCTAGCGGGAGGGCGGGAGCAGTACTTC.

The rearrangement joins TRBV11-1 to TRBJ2-5; D possibly corresponds to TRBD2 (5 bases). In germline, CDR1 is SGHAT, CDR2 FQDESV (reference sequence). Deletions cut 5 bases from V and 5 bases from J, with 15 bases between. The CDR3 length is 14 residues. For the CDR3, the DNA is TGTGCCAGCAGCCCACGACTGGAGGCGGAGACCCAGTACTTC. Its translation: CASSPRLEAETQYF.

The chain is built from TRBV7-8 and TRBJ2-3, with D possibly being TRBD1 (5 bases). The CDR3 spans 15 residues. Trimming removed 3 bases at V and 0 bases at J, with 10 bases between. Germline CDR1 reads SGHVS; CDR2 reads FQNEAQ. The CDR3 bases are TGTGCCAGCAGCTTGGCAGGGATGAGCACAGATACGCAGTATTTT. This gives the protein CASSLAGMSTDTQYF. The variable domain in full, with the rest retrieved from reference TRBV7-8 and TRBJ2-3, is GAGVSQSPRYKVAKRGQDVALRCDPISGHVSLFWYQQALGQGPEFLTYFQNEAQLDKSGLPSDRFFAERPEGSVSTLKIQRTQQEDSAVYLCASSLAGMSTDTQYFGPGTRLTVL.

This clone has only a few counts. V is TRBV23-1 and J is TRBJ1-6, with a possible D match to TRBD1 (5 bases). TRBV23-1 is assigned to the ORF class and has an uncertain function. The CDR3 contains 17 residues. The V gene lost 3 bases and the J gene lost 9 bases, with 21 bases spanning the gap. The CDR3 DNA reads TGCGCCAGCAGTCACCCCCGCCCGACAGAGGAGACTTCACCCCTCCACTTT. Translating gives CASSHPRPTEETSPLHF.

The rearrangement uses TRBV19 and TRBJ2-7; D might be TRBD2 (6 bases). This CDR3 has 15 residues. V was clipped by 7 bases and J by 4 bases, with 20 bases between them. Germline-derived CDR1 and CDR2 are LNHDA and SQIVND (reference sequence). This chain's CDR3 is CASTITGTGVYEQYF. The CDR3 DNA reads TGTGCCAGTACCATTACCGGGACGGGAGTATACGAGCAGTACTTC.

This clone was observed a few times. This chain links TRBV6-1 with TRBJ1-5; 7 positions agree with TRBD1. J lost 3 bases, V lost 6 bases, and 8 bases had no gene match. Germline-derived CDR1 and CDR2 are MNHNS and SASEGT. The CDR3 length is 15 residues. The CDR3 DNA sequence: TGTGCCAGCAGAATTTGGACAGGTAACAATCAGCCCCAGCATTTT. Its translation is CASRIWTGNNQPQHF.

This chain uses TRBV6-5 with TRBJ1-2; 8 bases match TRBD1. This CDR3 has 13 amino acids. Unmatched junction bases numbered 7, after V lost 10 bases and J lost 3 bases. Germline loops: CDR1 MNHEY, CDR2 SVGAGI. CDR3 sequence reads: CATTQGAYYGYTF. CDR3 sequence (DNA): TGTGCCACCACGCAGGGGGCCTACTATGGCTACACCTTC.

This clone was seen a handful of times. Other DNA sequences of this sample code for an identical CDR3. V is TRBV5-1 and J is TRBJ2-1; no clear D. Trimming left V 0 bases short and J 5 bases short, with 6 bases between. Germline V CDR1 and CDR2: SGHRS, YFSETQ. The CDR3 covers 13 residues. CDR3 in amino acids: CASSLDRDNEQFF. For the CDR3, the DNA is TGCGCCAGCAGCTTGGACAGAGACAATGAGCAGTTCTTC.

This rearrangement joins TRBV1 to TRBJ2-2; the D segment call TRBD2 is taken from the table without a DNA check. TRBV1 is annotated as a pseudogene. The CDR3 extends over 16 amino acids. CDR3 sequence reads: CTSSQGLAGMAGELFF. The CDR3 bases are TGCACCAGCAGCCAGGGACTAGCGGGGATGGCCGGGGAGCTGTTTTTT.

The V and J genes are TRBV10-1 and TRBJ1-1; 7 bases are shared with TRBD1. The germline gives CDR1 WNHNN, CDR2 SYGVQD (reference sequence). The CDR3 length is 17 residues. The V and J ends lost 0 bases and 1 base, in that order; junction bases with no gene match: 8. The CDR3 nucleotides are TGCGCCAGCAGTGAGTCTGTAAGGGGGCTGGAGAACACTGAAGCTTTCTTT. It is translated as CASSESVRGLENTEAFF.

The chain's CDR3 is CSARPPSGSFYEQFF. As DNA, the CDR3 is TGCAGCGCCCGACCCCCTAGCGGGAGTTTCTATGAGCAGTTCTTC. The chain combines TRBV29-1 with TRBJ2-1, with TRBD2 matching 10 bases. The J segment lost 8 bases and the V segment lost 7 bases, leaving 14 bases of the junction unmatched. The CDR3 contains 15 residues. Germline V lookup: CDR1 SQVTM, CDR2 ANQGSEA.

This chain connects TRBV4-2 to TRBJ1-1, with TRBD1 matching over 9 bases. V trimming: 6 bases; J trimming: 1 base; junction bases outside the gene matches: 6. The CDR3 is 15 residues long. Germline values: CDR1 LGHNA, CDR2 YNFKEQ. The chain's CDR3 is CASRSGQGRNTEAFF. CDR3 DNA sequence: TGTGCCAGCAGGTCAGGACAGGGGAGGAACACTGAAGCTTTCTTT.

The chain is built from TRBV7-8 and TRBJ2-7, with D possibly being TRBD2 (7 bases). The germline V gene encodes CDR1 SGHVS and CDR2 FQNEAQ. The CDR3 totals 15 residues. Trimming removed 0 bases at V and 7 bases at J, with 16 bases between. The chain's CDR3 is CASSLAFAGRGEQYF. The CDR3 nucleotides read TGTGCCAGCAGCTTAGCGTTCGCAGGGAGGGGGGAGCAGTACTTC.

This clone was observed a handful of times. The V and J genes are TRBV9 and TRBJ2-1; 11 nucleotides align to TRBD2. Germline lookup yields CDR1 SGDLS and CDR2 YYNGEE. V trimming: 2 bases; J trimming: 6 bases; junction bases outside the gene matches: 4. This CDR3 region has 15 residues. CDR3 sequence reads: CASSVTSGSSNEQFF. CDR3 nucleotides: TGTGCCAGCAGCGTCACTAGCGGGAGTTCCAATGAGCAGTTCTTC.

This clone has a handful of counts. The genes are TRBV5-4 and TRBJ2-1; 11 bases fit TRBD2. V shed 0 bases, J shed 8 bases, and the junction held 7 bases outside the gene matches. There are 16 residues in the CDR3. Germline CDR1 and CDR2: SGHNT and YYREEE (reference sequence). In nucleotides, the CDR3 is TGTGCCAGCAGCTTGGCCGTAGCGGGAGGGACCGATGAGCAGTTCTTC. Residues: CASSLAVAGGTDEQFF.

The gene calls are TRBV28 and TRBJ2-2; 8 bases are a match to TRBD1. CDR3 size: 20 residues. Germline CDR1 reads MDHEN; CDR2 reads SYDVKM. Losses at the gene ends were 4 bases for V and 0 bases for J; bases not matched to a gene: 16. The CDR3 sequence: CASSSYLNNRGKANTGELFF. The CDR3 nucleotides read TGTGCCAGCAGTTCCTACCTAAATAACAGGGGGAAAGCGAACACCGGGGAGCTGTTTTTT.